Shown below are 30 T cell receptor beta chains from a single sample sequenced in a study of chemoradiotherapy in HPV16-positive cancers. Produced via immunoSEQ multiplex PCR; TCRdb's table is partial and in-frame only. The sample lists tens of thousands of clones; over 65% were seen once. Sequences were derived from blood, sampled from a patient who underwent chemoradiotherapy. The receptors here all came from a human donor with HPV-associated anogenital cancer.

The table lists this clone with a few counts. This chain links TRBV27 with TRBJ2-1; 8 bases fit TRBD2. Per germline, CDR1 MNHEY and CDR2 SMNVEV (reference sequence). The CDR3 has 11 amino acids. The ends lost 6 bases at V and 13 bases at J; junction bases unmatched: 5. This CDR3 reads CASSPGLEQFF. In DNA, the CDR3 is TGTGCCAGCAGCCCGGGACTAGAACAGTTCTTC.

The chain is built from TRBV7-9 and TRBJ2-2; no firm D call. Deletions cut 5 bases from V and 3 bases from J, with 10 bases between. Germline V gives CDR1 SEHNR, CDR2 FQNEAQ (reference sequence). This CDR3 has 14 amino acids. As DNA, the CDR3 is TGTGCCAGCAGCCGCTCGGCATACACCGGGGAGCTGTTTTTT. Translating it yields CASSRSAYTGELFF.

V and J are TRBV30 and TRBJ1-3; D uncertain. This CDR3 contains 18 residues. With 0 bases removed from V and 0 bases from J, the gap between germline ends came to 18 bases. Germline CDR1 and CDR2: GTSNPN and SVGIG (reference sequence). The CDR3 DNA reads TGTGCCTGGAGTGTACCGGAGGTATCTTCCTTCTCTGGAAACACCATATATTTT. Amino acids: CAWSVPEVSSFSGNTIYF.

A few counts support this clone. For the CDR3, the DNA is TGTGCCTCAACACCGGGCGACTATAGCAATCAGCCCCAGCATTTT. It translates to CASTPGDYSNQPQHF. The chain uses TRBV6-1 and TRBJ1-5, with D unresolved. CDR3 size: 15 residues. V gave up 11 bases and J gave up 0 bases, with 17 bases separating them. Germline V gives CDR1 MNHNS, CDR2 SASEGT.

The genes are TRBV29-1 and TRBJ2-1; 10 bases line up with TRBD1. The junction had 5 bases not matched to a gene; V was cut back by 3 bases and J by 3 bases. The CDR3 is 15 amino acids. Germline CDR1 is SQVTM and CDR2 is ANQGSEA. CDR3 bases: TGCAGCGTTGACGACGGGACAGGGGACTACAATGAGCAGTTCTTC. The encoded protein is CSVDDGTGDYNEQFF.

The rearrangement joins TRBV14 to TRBJ1-1; maybe TRBD1 (6 bases). V gave up 4 bases and J gave up 5 bases, with 14 bases separating them. Per the germline V gene, CDR1 is SGHDN and CDR2 is FVKESK. The CDR3 contains 14 residues. The CDR3 nucleotides are TGTGCCAGCAGCCGGGACCCAAGGGGGACTGAAGCTTTCTTT. This translates into CASSRDPRGTEAFF.

The chain links TRBV5-1 to TRBJ1-2; the D gene is possibly TRBD1 (6 bases). With 1 base removed from V and 3 bases from J, the gap between germline ends came to 16 bases. The CDR3 totals 16 residues. Germline CDR1 SGHRS, CDR2 YFSETQ. The CDR3 spells CASSLLGGGDDYGYTF. DNA for the CDR3: TGCGCCAGCAGCTTGTTAGGGGGAGGGGACGACTATGGCTACACCTTC.

This clone was recorded only once. This chain connects TRBV15 to TRBJ1-3; D ambiguous. The CDR3 extends over 15 amino acids. Germline V gene sequence: CDR1 LNHNV, CDR2 YYDKDF (reference sequence). V lost 0 bases and J 0 bases, leaving 6 bases between the germline ends. The CDR3 loop is CATSRDTISGNTIYF. The DNA for the CDR3 is TGTGCCACCAGCAGAGATACGATCTCTGGAAACACCATATATTTT. The full variable domain, rest sourced from reference TRBV15 and TRBJ1-3, is DAMVIQNPRYQVTQFGKPVTLSCSQTLNHNVMYWYQQKSSQAPKLLFHYYDKDFNNEADTPDNFQSRRPNTSFCFLDIRSPGLGDTAMYLCATSRDTISGNTIYFGEGSWLTVV.

The genes are TRBV19 and TRBJ1-1; tentative D call: TRBD1 (5 bases). This CDR3 contains 15 residues. Trimming took off 3 bases at V and 4 bases at J, with 15 bases between the two ends. CDR1 and CDR2 from the germline V gene are LNHDA and SQIVND (reference sequence). The CDR3 loop reads CASSIPRGEGTEAFF. The CDR3 nucleotides are TGTGCCAGTAGTATCCCCCGAGGGGAGGGCACTGAAGCTTTCTTT.

This sequence joins TRBV5-1 and TRBJ1-5; TRBD1 matches 7 bases. V shed 0 bases, J shed 2 bases, and the junction held 11 bases outside the gene matches. CDR1 and CDR2 from the germline V gene are SGHRS and YFSETQ. The CDR3 loop spans 18 amino acids. The DNA for the CDR3 is TGCGCCAGCAGCTTGGCCCCGACAGGGACGGGAGGCAATCAGCCCCAGCATTTT. Protein sequence: CASSLAPTGTGGNQPQHF.

The V call is TRBV30, the J call TRBJ1-2; the D is unclear. From germline, CDR1 is GTSNPN and CDR2 SVGIG (reference sequence). V was cut by 2 bases and J by 1 base, with 14 bases left in between. This CDR3 region has 15 residues. CDR3 sequence (DNA): TGTGCCTGGAGTAAAACCCTAGGTGGTAACTATGGCTACACCTTC. Protein sequence: CAWSKTLGGNYGYTF.

In its sample, this clone was seen once. The chain uses TRBV27 and TRBJ2-3; 10 nucleotides align to TRBD1. Trimming removed 4 bases from V and 3 bases from J; junction bases left unmatched: 7. From germline, CDR1 is MNHEY and CDR2 SMNVEV (reference sequence). The CDR3 contains 16 residues. The CDR3 here is CASSSSGGQGTDTQYF. The CDR3, as DNA: TGTGCCAGCAGTTCCAGTGGGGGACAGGGGACAGATACGCAGTATTTT.

The chain is built from TRBV11-2 and TRBJ2-3; 13 bases align to TRBD2. CDR1 and CDR2 (germline): SGHAT, FQNNGV. The ends lost 5 bases at V and 5 bases at J; junction bases unmatched: 4. This CDR3 region has 15 residues. CDR3: CASSPGLAGEDTQYF. For the CDR3, the DNA is TGTGCCAGCAGCCCCGGACTAGCGGGGGAAGATACGCAGTATTTT.

This clone appeared a single time. V and J are TRBV19 and TRBJ2-5; TRBD1 is a possible D gene (6 bases). There are 13 residues in the CDR3. Trimming pared 7 bases from V and 7 bases from J, leaving 16 bases between. Germline V lookup: CDR1 LNHDA, CDR2 SQIVND (reference sequence). CDR3 bases: TGTGCCAGTATTGCGACCAGGGGCGGGACCCAGTACTTC. Translating gives CASIATRGGTQYF. Full variable domain (missing parts from reference TRBV19 and TRBJ2-5): DGGITQSPKYLFRKEGQNVTLSCEQNLNHDAMYWYRQDPGQGLRLIYYSQIVNDFQKGDIAEGYSVSREKKESFPLTVTSAQKNPTAFYLCASIATRGGTQYFGPGTRLLVL.

This clone was seen once. The CDR3 nucleotides read TGTGCCATCAGGACAGGGTCCTTCTTGGAAGCTTTCTTT. Protein sequence: CAIRTGSFLEAFF. The rearrangement links TRBV2 to TRBJ1-1, with 8 bases identical to TRBD1. V gave up 10 bases and J gave up 8 bases; unmatched junction bases: 12. Per germline, CDR1 SNHLY and CDR2 FYNNEI. CDR3 size: 13 residues.

The rearrangement links TRBV19 to TRBJ1-1; 7 bases fit TRBD1. The V segment lost 5 bases and the J segment 6 bases; nucleotides outside the gene matches: 12. From germline, CDR1 is LNHDA and CDR2 SQIVND (reference sequence). The length of the CDR3 is 15 residues. CDR3 in amino acids: CASSGGDRAGAEAFF. As DNA, the CDR3 is TGTGCCAGTAGTGGGGGTGACAGGGCGGGGGCTGAAGCTTTCTTT.

The chain links TRBV7-9 to TRBJ1-6; a possible D gene is TRBD1 (5 bases). V was clipped by 3 bases and J by 7 bases, with 16 bases between them. The germline gives CDR1 SEHNR, CDR2 FQNEAQ (reference sequence). This CDR3 is 16 amino acids long. The CDR3 DNA reads TGTGCCAGCAGCTTTCTGGGGCGTACGTCGAATTCACCCCTCCACTTT. This sequence encodes CASSFLGRTSNSPLHF.

The chain is built from TRBV7-2 and TRBJ2-3, with a tentative D call TRBD2 (6 bases). Germline loops: CDR1 SGHTA, CDR2 FQGNSA. With 7 bases removed from V and 2 bases from J, the gap between germline ends came to 19 bases. This CDR3 has 16 residues. CDR3 in DNA: TGTGCCAGCACCGCTGACCCCGGCGGGATCACAGATACGCAGTATTTT. Translation gives CASTADPGGITDTQYF.

The chain employs TRBV19 and TRBJ2-2, with 11 bases identical to TRBD1. Looked up from germline, CDR1 is LNHDA and CDR2 is SQIVND (reference sequence). The CDR3 is 17 amino acids. V lost 7 bases, J lost 0 bases, and 7 bases stayed unmatched. In DNA, the CDR3 is TGTGCCAGTACCTACGCGGGACAGGGGGCGAACACCGGGGAGCTGTTTTTT. This translates into CASTYAGQGANTGELFF.

This chain connects TRBV6-4 to TRBJ2-3; D might be TRBD1 (6 bases). Germline V CDR1 and CDR2: MRHNA, SNTAGT. This CDR3 has 14 residues. Trimming shortened V by 8 bases and J by 1 base, and 13 bases separated the two germline ends. CDR3 residues: CASSTSGGTDTQYF. DNA of the CDR3: TGTGCCAGCTCAACCTCAGGGGGCACAGATACGCAGTATTTT.

The chain carries TRBV5-8 and TRBJ2-3, with TRBD1 identical over 7 bases. The V and J ends lost 3 bases and 6 bases, in that order; junction bases with no gene match: 4. CDR1 and CDR2 (germline): SGHTS, YDEGEE. The CDR3 has 13 residues. CDR3 bases: TGTGCCAGCAGCTCAGAACAGGGGGATACGCAGTATTTT. Its protein product is CASSSEQGDTQYF.

The count of this clone is one. The V and J genes are TRBV30 and TRBJ2-5, with TRBD2 matching over 7 bases. Per the germline V gene, CDR1 is GTSNPN and CDR2 is SVGIG (reference sequence). Losses at the gene ends were 5 bases for V and 2 bases for J; bases not matched to a gene: 8. The CDR3 spans 14 residues. CDR3 coding DNA: TGTGCCTGGGAATCCTGGGGGGGACAAGAGACCCAGTACTTC. It translates to CAWESWGGQETQYF.

The chain combines TRBV5-1 with TRBJ2-7; 7 bases map to TRBD1. The CDR3 is 16 residues long. J lost 6 bases, V lost 5 bases, and 17 bases had no gene match. Germline assignment: CDR1 SGHRS and CDR2 YFSETQ. CDR3 residues: CASSQSTIQGLGEQYF. As DNA, the CDR3 is TGCGCCAGCAGTCAATCGACCATACAGGGGTTAGGCGAGCAGTACTTC.

This clone was detected a few times. V gene TRBV27 combines with J gene TRBJ1-1, with 8 bases identical to TRBD1. The germline gives CDR1 MNHEY, CDR2 SMNVEV (reference sequence). CDR3 length equals 16 residues. Losses at the gene ends were 3 bases for V and 4 bases for J; bases not matched to a gene: 10. CDR3 sequence (DNA): TGTGCCAGCAGTTTTCTACGGACAGGGCCGGCCACTGAAGCTTTCTTT. It encodes CASSFLRTGPATEAFF.

The chain combines TRBV19 with TRBJ1-1; no firm D call. The CDR3 loop spans 17 amino acids. Germline CDR1 is LNHDA and CDR2 is SQIVND (reference sequence). Trimming cost V 5 bases and J 1 base, with 20 bases left between them. CDR3 region: CASSPGPRIVKNTEAFF. The CDR3 DNA follows: TGTGCCAGTAGTCCCGGGCCCCGGATTGTAAAGAACACTGAAGCTTTCTTT.

The CDR3 bases are TGTGCCATCAGCCTGGGGACAGGGCACGATACGCAGTATTTT. Translated: CAISLGTGHDTQYF. The V gene is TRBV10-3, the J gene TRBJ2-3; 9 bases align to TRBD1. V lost 6 bases and J lost 6; bases outside the gene matches: 7. This CDR3 comprises 14 residues. Germline V gene lookup returns CDR1 ENHRY and CDR2 SYGVKD.

The chain employs TRBV5-6 and TRBJ2-3, with 12 bases that match TRBD2. Germline CDR1 reads SGHDT; CDR2 reads YYEEEE. The trim removed 2 bases at V and 0 bases at J, leaving 4 bases unmatched. CDR3 length equals 17 residues. This chain's CDR3 is CASSFRTSGESTDTQYF. The CDR3 DNA reads TGTGCCAGCAGCTTTCGGACTAGCGGGGAAAGCACAGATACGCAGTATTTT.

The chain has TRBV6-1 and TRBJ1-4; the match to TRBD1 covers 9 bases. The CDR3 totals 13 residues. With V trimmed by 6 bases and J by 7 bases, 3 bases remained unmatched. Germline CDR1 and CDR2: MNHNS and SASEGT. CDR3 nucleotide sequence: TGTGCCAGCAGGCCGGGACAGGGTGAAAAACTGTTTTTT. Translated: CASRPGQGEKLFF.

The CDR3 DNA follows: TGCAGTGCTGAGGAGGGCTATGGCTACACCTTC. It encodes CSAEEGYGYTF. This chain joins TRBV20-1 and TRBJ1-2; D gene unclear. The V end was cut by 5 bases, the J end by 4 bases, with 8 bases between. Germline V gives CDR1 DFQATT, CDR2 SNEGSKA (reference sequence). The CDR3 totals 11 residues.

The sample holds a few counts of this clone. The chain couples TRBV9 to TRBJ2-1; 8 positions match TRBD1. The trim removed 2 bases at V and 8 bases at J, leaving 9 bases unmatched. This CDR3 is built from 15 residues. From germline, CDR1 is SGDLS and CDR2 YYNGEE. CDR3 residues: CASSVRDRRGDEQFF. The DNA for the CDR3 is TGTGCCAGCAGCGTCCGGGACAGGCGAGGGGATGAGCAGTTCTTC.